The 17 T cell receptor beta chains in this list originate from one sample, sequenced in a study of T cells after yellow fever vaccination. TCRdb reprocessed the 5' RACE reads with MiXCR, giving one entry per CDR3 protein. Of more than 350,000 distinct CDR3 sequences detected, roughly 11% appear once; the ten largest clones hold around 19%. This sample comprised PBMCs, obtained on the day of the first yellow fever vaccination. The receptor set was obtained from a man younger than 30 who received the YFV17D yellow fever vaccine.

The J gene is TRBJ2-3, the V gene TRBV20-1; tentatively, D is TRBD1 or TRBD2 (5 bases each). Germline values: CDR1 DFQATT, CDR2 SNEGSKA (reference sequence). Trimming stripped 1 base from V and 5 bases from J, with 16 bases between. This CDR3 region has 15 residues. CDR3 nucleotides: TGCAGTGCTAGAGGGGGACGGACGGTGGGAGATACGCAGTATTTT. Translation gives CSARGGRTVGDTQYF.

This clonotype came up a few times. The CDR3 nucleotides read TGTGCCAGCAGTGCCGGGACAGGACTGAACATTCAGTACTTC. Encoded protein: CASSAGTGLNIQYF. The rearrangement uses TRBV9 and TRBJ2-4; 8 bases match TRBD1. This CDR3 is 14 amino acids long. V lost 5 bases and J lost 7; bases outside the gene matches: 8. CDR1 and CDR2 from the germline V gene are SGDLS and YYNGEE.

Only a few counts were recorded for this clonotype. This chain uses TRBV24-1 with TRBJ2-3; tentative D call: TRBD1 (5 bases). The V gene's germline CDR1 is KGHDR and CDR2 SFDVKD. Trimming removed 3 bases from V and 6 bases from J, with 12 bases in between. The CDR3 sequence is 14 residues long. As DNA, the CDR3 is TGTGCCACCAGTGATACCTCAGGGTTGGATACGCAGTATTTT. It encodes CATSDTSGLDTQYF.

This clonotype was picked up many times. The chain has TRBV12-3 or TRBV12-4 and TRBJ1-2; D is ambiguous. The CDR3 sequence is 14 residues long. V lost 5 bases, J lost 6 bases, and 16 bases lay in between. The chain's CDR3 is CASSLRVGMNGYTF. The DNA for the CDR3 is TGTGCCAGCAGTCTCCGGGTCGGGATGAATGGCTACACCTTC.

The CDR3 is CASSLPSGGAFREQFF. The CDR3 DNA is TGTGCCAGCAGCTTACCTAGCGGGGGGGCCTTTCGGGAGCAGTTCTTC. The genes are TRBV7-6 and TRBJ2-1, with 12 bases fitting TRBD2. V trimming: 2 bases; J trimming: 10 bases; junction bases outside the gene matches: 9. The CDR3 covers 16 residues. The germline V gene has CDR1 SGHVS and CDR2 FNYEAQ. Full variable domain (remainder filled in from reference TRBV7-6 and TRBJ2-1): GAGVSQSPRYKVTKRGQDVALRCDPISGHVSLYWYRQALGQGPEFLTYFNYEAQQDKSGLPNDRFSAERPEGSISTLTIQRTEQRDSAMYRCASSLPSGGAFREQFFGPGTRLTVL.

This clonotype has a handful of counts. The chain couples TRBV5-6 to TRBJ1-6; 7 bases map to TRBD1. After removal of 4 bases from V and 8 bases from J, the junction contained 15 bases not matched to a gene. The length of the CDR3 is 17 residues. CDR1 is SGHDT, CDR2 YYEEEE, per germline. CDR3 sequence reads: CASSQPLGQTGDSPLHF. CDR3 nucleotide sequence: TGTGCCAGCAGCCAGCCCCTGGGACAGACTGGAGATTCACCCCTCCACTTT.

CDR3 protein: CSALIGDEQYF. In DNA form, the CDR3 reads TGCAGTGCTCTAATTGGTGACGAGCAGTACTTC. The chain has TRBV20-1 and TRBJ2-7; D remains unclear. The CDR3 contains 11 residues. Germline CDR1 and CDR2: DFQATT and SNEGSKA (reference sequence). V shed 5 bases and J shed 5 bases, with 10 bases lying between them.

The CDR3 DNA follows: TGTGCCACCAGTGAGTCCCGGGACTGGAGACTAGCGGGGCAGTTCTTC. It encodes CATSESRDWRLAGQFF. The V gene is TRBV24-1, the J gene TRBJ2-1; the match to TRBD2 covers 10 bases. The germline CDR1 and CDR2 sequences are KGHDR and SFDVKD. The CDR3 runs to 16 residues. J was trimmed by 12 bases and V by 4 bases; bases with no gene match: 14.

The gene calls are TRBV27 and TRBJ2-6, with D perhaps matching TRBD1 or TRBD2 (5 bases each). V lost 2 bases to trimming and J lost 1 base, with 9 bases between them. CDR1 is MNHEY, CDR2 SMNVEV, per germline (reference sequence). The CDR3 is 16 residues long. The CDR3: CASSLAEGSGANVLTF. DNA for the CDR3: TGTGCCAGCAGTTTAGCCGAGGGGTCTGGGGCCAACGTCCTGACTTTC.

This clonotype was detected only a few times. The chain carries TRBV7-9 and TRBJ2-4, with D maybe TRBD2 (6 bases). Per the germline V gene, CDR1 is SEHNR and CDR2 is FQNEAQ (reference sequence). Trimming took 2 bases from V and 4 from J, leaving 15 bases between them. This CDR3 spans 16 amino acids. CDR3 sequence reads: CASSLPEGWGKNIQYF. The CDR3 DNA reads as TGTGCCAGCAGCTTACCGGAGGGGTGGGGGAAAAACATTCAGTACTTC.

This clonotype occurred a few times. The chain is built from TRBV18 and TRBJ1-3; weak D call: TRBD1 (6 bases). The germline V gene encodes CDR1 KGHSH and CDR2 LQKENI. CDR3 length: 16 amino acids. Trimming cost V 2 bases and J 2 bases, with 13 bases left between them. The CDR3 is CASSPGGQGPGNTIYF. CDR3 in DNA: TGTGCCAGCTCACCAGGGGGACAAGGACCTGGAAACACCATATATTTT.

This sequence joins TRBV4-3 and TRBJ2-3; the D gene could be TRBD1 or TRBD2 (6 bases each). Trimming cost V 0 bases and J 7 bases, with 17 bases left between them. Germline CDR1 reads LGHNA; CDR2 reads YSLEER. CDR3 length: 16 amino acids. CDR3 protein: CASSQEARGLTHTQYF. The CDR3 DNA reads TGCGCCAGCAGCCAAGAGGCCAGGGGACTCACGCATACGCAGTATTTT.

This clonotype was seen more than once but under ten times. The genes are TRBV6-1 and TRBJ1-2; 9 positions match TRBD1. Germline CDR1 reads MNHNS; CDR2 reads SASEGT. The CDR3 totals 14 residues. The trim removed 5 bases at V and 7 bases at J, leaving 8 bases unmatched. The CDR3 region has the DNA TGTGCCAGCAGTCGACCGGGACAGGGTTTTGGCTACACCTTC. Residues: CASSRPGQGFGYTF.

This clonotype was picked up a small number of times. The J gene is TRBJ1-5, the V gene TRBV5-4; TRBD1 is a possible D gene (6 bases). The CDR3 is 21 amino acids. CDR1 SGHNT and CDR2 YYREEE come from the germline V gene (reference sequence). V was pared by 2 bases and J by 0 bases, with 27 bases between. The CDR3 protein is CASSFRDPGQSYKNSNQPQHF. CDR3 bases: TGTGCCAGCAGCTTTCGGGATCCGGGACAATCATACAAAAATAGCAATCAGCCCCAGCATTTT.

There are a few counts of this clonotype. V usage is TRBV9 and J usage is TRBJ1-3; D is unclear. CDR3 size: 13 residues. V lost 0 bases to trimming and J lost 10 bases, with 11 bases between them. Germline values: CDR1 SGDLS, CDR2 YYNGEE. The DNA for the CDR3 is TGTGCCAGCAGCGTAGAGCCCGGAGGGACCATATATTTT. Amino acid sequence: CASSVEPGGTIYF.

This clonotype has a handful of counts. The chain has TRBV27 and TRBJ2-3; 10 nucleotides align to TRBD1. V dropped 6 bases and J dropped 3; count of bases not matched to a gene: 9. Germline values: CDR1 MNHEY, CDR2 SMNVEV (reference sequence). The length of the CDR3 is 16 residues. CDR3 DNA sequence: TGTGCCAGCAGGGGGTGGACAGGGGGAGGAACAGATACGCAGTATTTT. It encodes CASRGWTGGGTDTQYF.

The V and J genes are TRBV6-1 and TRBJ1-4; maybe TRBD1 (5 bases). In germline, CDR1 is MNHNS, CDR2 SASEGT. This CDR3 has 15 residues. Trimming took off 5 bases at V and 3 bases at J, with 13 bases between the two ends. DNA of the CDR3: TGTGCCAGCAGTCCCAGGGATCAGGCTAATGAAAAACTGTTTTTT. Amino acid sequence: CASSPRDQANEKLFF.